A single sample gave rise to the 20 T cell receptor beta chains below, sequenced in a study of cytomegalovirus exposure and HLA in healthy donors. A multiplex PCR was run with 60 Vbeta primers and 13 Jbeta primers. Measured with immunoSEQ multiplex PCR; TCRdb has only the in-frame clones, and not every one. The table records around 160,000 clones, 68% of them present only once. Sample: PBMCs. These receptors were obtained from a woman in her thirties or forties in good health and CMV-seropositive.

This clone turned up a few times. The chain is built from TRBV5-8 and TRBJ2-7, with D perhaps TRBD1 (6 bases). Per the germline V gene, CDR1 is SGHTS and CDR2 is YDEGEE. The CDR3 runs 13 residues. V was cut by 4 bases and J by 2 bases, with 10 bases left in between. CDR3 loop: CASSSDRTYEQYF. The CDR3 region has the DNA TGTGCCAGCAGCAGCGACAGGACCTACGAGCAGTACTTC. Full variable domain (remainder filled in from reference TRBV5-8 and TRBJ2-7): EAGVTQSPTHLIKTRGQQATLRCSPISGHTSVYWYQQALGLGLQFLLWYDEGEERNRGNFPPRFSGRQFPNYSSELNVNALELEDSALYLCASSSDRTYEQYFGPGTRLTVT.

The chain combines TRBV7-2 with TRBJ2-2; 7 nucleotides align to TRBD2. Germline V lookup: CDR1 SGHTA, CDR2 FQGNSA. CDR3 length: 16 amino acids. J was trimmed by 0 bases and V by 2 bases; bases with no gene match: 3. CDR3 DNA: TGTGCCAGCAGCTTAAACGCGGGAGCGAACACCGGGGAGCTGTTTTTT. As protein: CASSLNAGANTGELFF.

The chain joins TRBV7-2 to TRBJ2-1; 7 nucleotides agree with TRBD2. The CDR3 contains 14 residues. Unmatched junction bases numbered 7, after V lost 3 bases and J lost 8 bases. Germline V gene sequence: CDR1 SGHTA, CDR2 FQGNSA. CDR3 loop: CASSLGLFDYEQFF. In DNA, the CDR3 is TGTGCCAGCAGCTTGGGACTATTTGACTATGAGCAGTTCTTC.

The CDR3 loop is CASSFVRSSYNEQFF. Here the CDR3 DNA reads TGTGCCAGCAGTTTCGTCCGCAGCTCCTACAATGAGCAGTTCTTC. The chain joins TRBV27 to TRBJ2-1; no definite D call. The V gene's germline CDR1 is MNHEY and CDR2 SMNVEV (reference sequence). Trimming pared 3 bases from V and 0 bases from J, leaving 9 bases between. The length of the CDR3 is 15 residues.

The chain is built from TRBV6-1 and TRBJ1-2; no definite D call. CDR3 length equals 15 residues. Germline V lookup: CDR1 MNHNS, CDR2 SASEGT. The V gene lost 1 base and the J gene lost 4 bases, with 13 bases spanning the gap. CDR3 in amino acids: CASSEDGGLGYGYTF. CDR3 nucleotide sequence: TGTGCCAGCAGTGAAGATGGAGGTTTGGGCTATGGCTACACCTTC.

J is TRBJ2-1 and V is TRBV7-9, with a possible D match to TRBD2 (5 bases). The CDR3 runs to 13 residues. V gave up 3 bases and J gave up 3 bases, with 6 bases separating them. Germline values: CDR1 SEHNR, CDR2 FQNEAQ (reference sequence). In DNA form, the CDR3 reads TGTGCCAGCAGCTTGAGGGACTACAATGAGCAGTTCTTC. This encodes CASSLRDYNEQFF.

This chain links TRBV1 with TRBJ2-5; TRBD2 is the table's D call and was not checked against the DNA. TRBV1 is a pseudogene segment. The CDR3 consists of 18 residues. The CDR3 DNA is TGCACCAGCAGCCAAGGTCTGACAGCGGGGGGGTACCAAGAGACCCAGTACTTC. Amino acids: CTSSQGLTAGGYQETQYF.

This clone turned up a few times. V usage is TRBV6-5 and J usage is TRBJ2-7, with TRBD2 matching over 7 bases. The CDR3 has 10 amino acids. CDR1 and CDR2 from the germline V gene are MNHEY and SVGAGI. The V gene end was trimmed by 11 bases and the J gene end by 4 bases; junction bases not matched to a gene: 2. In DNA, the CDR3 is TGTGCCGCGGGGGATTACGAGCAGTACTTC. It specifies CAAGDYEQYF.

This clone has a handful of counts. This rearrangement joins TRBV9 to TRBJ1-3; 7 nucleotides line up with TRBD1. V lost 3 bases to trimming and J lost 0 bases; unmatched junction nucleotides: 6. This CDR3 spans 16 amino acids. The germline gives CDR1 SGDLS, CDR2 YYNGEE. The CDR3 DNA sequence: TGTGCCAGCAGCGAAAGGACAGGACTCTCTGGAAACACCATATATTTT. It translates to CASSERTGLSGNTIYF. Looking up the rest from reference TRBV9 and TRBJ1-3 gives the full variable domain: DSGVTQTPKHLITATGQRVTLRCSPRSGDLSVYWYQQSLDQGLQFLIQYYNGEERAKGNILERFSAQQFPDLHSELNLSSLELGDSALYFCASSERTGLSGNTIYFGEGSWLTVV.

This clone appeared a few times. The chain combines TRBV19 with TRBJ2-2; possible D gene TRBD1, 6 bases. The CDR3 is 13 amino acids. The germline V gene encodes CDR1 LNHDA and CDR2 SQIVND (reference sequence). Trimming shortened V by 4 bases and J by 7 bases, and 10 bases separated the two germline ends. The CDR3 reads CASSTQGYGELFF. The CDR3 DNA is TGTGCCAGTAGTACTCAGGGGTACGGGGAGCTGTTTTTT.

Remarks on this clone: The germline gene is not matched at one end of the junction; a read error may be the cause. V and J are TRBV10-3 and TRBJ1-2; tentatively, D is TRBD1 (5 bases). Germline CDR1 and CDR2: ENHRY and SYGVKD. The CDR3 has 16 amino acids. The CDR3 bases are TGTGCCATCAGGACACGGGGAGGGGCTCAGATCTATGGCTACCCCTTC. This gives the protein CAIRTRGGAQIYGYPF.

V usage is TRBV6-5 and J usage is TRBJ2-5, with D hard to call. This CDR3 has 13 amino acids. V lost 4 bases to trimming and J lost 0 bases, with 6 bases between them. Germline CDR1 reads MNHEY; CDR2 reads SVGAGI. Here the CDR3 reads CASSSRYQETQYF. Here the CDR3 DNA reads TGTGCCAGCAGTTCCAGGTACCAAGAGACCCAGTACTTC.

This clone was seen only a few times. The V gene is TRBV19, the J gene TRBJ1-1; D is possibly TRBD1 (6 bases). The CDR3 is 17 residues long. Trimming removed 5 bases from V and 4 bases from J, with 23 bases in between. Germline V gene data show CDR1 as LNHDA and CDR2 as SQIVND (reference sequence). CDR3 residues: CASSPGLGGAGVTEAFF. The CDR3, as DNA: TGTGCCAGTAGTCCTGGATTGGGGGGGGCGGGGGTCACTGAAGCTTTCTTT.

This clone appeared a few times. The chain joins TRBV4-1 to TRBJ2-7; maybe TRBD1 (6 bases). V lost 4 bases and J lost 2, with 18 bases in between. Germline V gene sequence: CDR1 MGHRA, CDR2 YSYEKL. The CDR3 runs to 16 residues. CDR3 residues: CASSLRLVGGPYEQYF. CDR3 nucleotides: TGCGCCAGCAGCCTCCGATTGGTAGGGGGTCCCTACGAGCAGTACTTC.

This chain joins TRBV28 and TRBJ1-4; tentatively, D is TRBD1 (6 bases). CDR1 is MDHEN and CDR2 is SYDVKM in the germline V gene. Trimming removed 6 bases at V and 0 bases at J, with 23 bases between. This CDR3 region has 19 residues. The chain's CDR3 is CASSRPTGGAGATNEKLFF. CDR3 DNA: TGTGCCAGCAGCCGCCCCACGGGGGGCGCGGGGGCAACTAATGAAAAACTGTTTTTT.

V gene TRBV11-3 combines with J gene TRBJ2-5; 10 positions match TRBD1. Germline assignment: CDR1 SGHNT and CDR2 YENEEA. V lost 6 bases to trimming and J lost 4 bases; unmatched junction nucleotides: 5. This CDR3 has 14 amino acids. For the CDR3, the DNA is TGTGCCAGCAGTTCCGGACAGGGGGGAGAGACCCAGTACTTC. Translated: CASSSGQGGETQYF.

The gene calls are TRBV25-1 and TRBJ2-3, with a tentative D call TRBD1 (5 bases). Trimming stripped 1 base from V and 0 bases from J, with 8 bases between. The CDR3 length is 15 residues. Germline V CDR1 and CDR2: MGHDK, SYGVNS. Written as DNA, the CDR3 is TGTGCCAGCAGTGAATGGGCAGGGAGCACAGATACGCAGTATTTT. Translated: CASSEWAGSTDTQYF.

This chain links TRBV5-1 with TRBJ2-3, with TRBD2 matching 11 bases. J gave up 5 bases and V 3 bases, and 8 bases lay outside the gene matches. The CDR3 runs to 16 residues. Germline V CDR1 and CDR2: SGHRS, YFSETQ. In nucleotides, the CDR3 is TGCGCCAGCAGCTCCGGGACTAGCGGCTGGGAAGATACGCAGTATTTT. Translation: CASSSGTSGWEDTQYF.

CDR3 nucleotide sequence: TGTGCCTGGAGGCGGGGAGGAGAGACCCAGTACTTC. Its translation: CAWRRGGETQYF. V is TRBV30 and J is TRBJ2-5, with D maybe TRBD2 (6 bases). The germline V gene has CDR1 GTSNPN and CDR2 SVGIG (reference sequence). V lost 3 bases and J lost 4, with 9 bases in between. This CDR3 has 12 amino acids. The whole variable domain, remainder taken from reference TRBV30 and TRBJ2-5, is SQTIHQWPATLVQPVGSPLSLECTVEGTSNPNLYWYRQAAGRGLQLLFYSVGIGQISSEVPQNLSASRPQDRQFILSSKKLLLSDSGFYLCAWRRGGETQYFGPGTRLLVL.

The rearrangement links TRBV6-5 to TRBJ2-5; 12 positions match TRBD2. The CDR3 has 15 residues. CDR1 is MNHEY and CDR2 is SVGAGI in the germline V gene. The trim removed 5 bases at V and 5 bases at J, leaving 6 bases unmatched. The CDR3 protein is CASSGLAGGFETQYF. The CDR3 bases are TGTGCCAGCAGTGGCCTAGCGGGGGGGTTCGAGACCCAGTACTTC.